This entry is about one TCR beta chain. Its binding antigen is unknown. It has no much larger one-base neighbor in the sample; base qualities were not kept. Whole blood was collected in K2EDTA tubes by collaborating institutions according to the institutions' own protocols. For TCRbeta analysis, collaborators shipped samples in one of three forms: frozen whole blood, isolated PBMCs, or DNA extracted from either of those sample types. These data belong to a study of blood T cell repertoires in COVID-19 (dated by TCRdb to 2018 to 2020). Broadly, across the study: Samples covering the acute and convalescent phases of COVID-19 were provided by collaborators in the United States, Italy and Spain. The prospective study material was composed of cDNA or gDNA derived from T cells, B-cell-depleted T cells, or PBMCs. The dataset comprised deeply sampled blood TCRbeta repertoires from subjects exposed to, actively infected with, or recovered from COVID-19. The repertoires were released in a freely available public database intended as a resource for research on the immune response to SARS-CoV-2. The samples were drawn from two sources: the first 160 participants of the ongoing ImmuneRACE study, and approximately 1,300 subjects contributed by 6 global collaborators. Sample metadata almost always included a de-identified subject ID, COVID-19 status, age in years and sex. HLA class I and class II types, where available, came from metadata supplied by the sample provider rather than from assay-based typing. Results and caveats for the whole study, not just this receptor: The quantity of clinical and demographic metadata differed by source and by participant and was supplied without curation.

Reading the germline V gene (reference sequence) gives CDR1 PRHDT and CDR2 FYEKMQ. From the cysteine up to the phenylalanine, the CDR3 has a length of 14 residues. Just the 42-base CDR3 DNA is kept, in frame starting at base 1. V was cut back by 0 bases and J by 1 base, leaving a gap of 6 bases between them. TCRbeta CDR3 regions were amplified from genomic DNA using the immunoSEQ Assay, a bias-controlled multiplex PCR. The authors' analysis ran thus. The number of nucleated cells in each sample was estimated by amplification of reference gene primers within the assay. Sequence reads were collapsed and filtered to measure the absolute abundance of every unique TCRbeta CDR3 rearrangement. For each sample, productive Simpson clonality was calculated as the square root of Simpson's diversity index over productive rearrangements. Imported from immuneACCESS, the table was reduced by TCRdb to in-frame sequences with V and J called. These copies leave out some clones; in studies compared against another copy, an unresolved V gene accounts for under half, and the cause of the remainder is not known. The V and J calls and clone size are taken from that table; D and trimming were inferred from the DNA. The sample profile shows 50,000 to 60,000 clones; 89% of them were found once. 1.6% of the sample goes to the ten largest clones.

The sequenced sample consisted of peripheral blood. The V and J genes are TRBV13 and TRBJ2-5; possibly the D gene is TRBD1, per 5 matching bases. The sequence derives from a man aged 55-75 years with acute or convalescent COVID-19. This receptor has the CDR3 CASSLGTGQETQYF. The sequenced DNA is TGTGCCAGCAGCTTAGGCACAGGCCAAGAGACCCAGTACTTC.